The clone carrying this TCR beta chain appeared a single time. The repertoire was sequenced with immunoSEQ multiplex PCR; TCRdb's copy has only in-frame clones and lacks some. Found here are roughly 230,000 clones, 80% to 85% of them singletons; the top ten hold more than 3%. The entry originates in a study of blood T cell repertoires in COVID-19. This clonotype was sampled from a man in his forties or fifties who had recovered from COVID-19. The source material was PBMCs or T cells enriched from blood (not recorded which).

The CDR3 spells CASSLQGPDTQYF. Here the CDR3 DNA reads TGTGCCAGCAGCCTACAGGGGCCAGATACGCAGTATTTT. This chain links TRBV9 with TRBJ2-3; TRBD1 matches at 7 bases. This CDR3 is 13 amino acids long. The ends lost 4 bases at V and 4 bases at J; junction bases unmatched: 3. Germline CDR1 reads SGDLS; CDR2 reads YYNGEE.